This T cell receptor (beta chain) was documented in a study of blood T cell repertoires in COVID-19. At the level of the study: Samples came from the United States, Italy and Spain, spanning acute and convalescent COVID-19. PBMCs, B-cell-depleted T cells, or T cells provided the cDNA or gDNA that made up the material.

This CDR3 spans 14 amino acids. Trimming left V 2 bases short and J 8 bases short, with 15 bases between. CDR1 and CDR2 (germline): SEHNR, FQNEAQ (reference sequence). In the source study's methods: Scientists estimated how many nucleated cells there were by amplifying reference gene primers. Produced via immunoSEQ multiplex PCR; TCRdb's table is partial and in-frame only. V and J calls and clone size are copied from that table; D and trimming were computed from the DNA. The repertoire holds about 50,000 clones, with roughly 87% as singletons. The sample comprised peripheral blood. The chain joins TRBV7-9 to TRBJ1-2, with D possibly matching TRBD1 (5 bases). The sequence was obtained from a human donor with active COVID-19. The donor label of this sample is uncertain. The CDR3 here is CASSLLEAGSGYTF. As DNA, the CDR3 is TGTGCCAGCAGCTTACTCGAGGCAGGGTCGGGCTACACCTTC.